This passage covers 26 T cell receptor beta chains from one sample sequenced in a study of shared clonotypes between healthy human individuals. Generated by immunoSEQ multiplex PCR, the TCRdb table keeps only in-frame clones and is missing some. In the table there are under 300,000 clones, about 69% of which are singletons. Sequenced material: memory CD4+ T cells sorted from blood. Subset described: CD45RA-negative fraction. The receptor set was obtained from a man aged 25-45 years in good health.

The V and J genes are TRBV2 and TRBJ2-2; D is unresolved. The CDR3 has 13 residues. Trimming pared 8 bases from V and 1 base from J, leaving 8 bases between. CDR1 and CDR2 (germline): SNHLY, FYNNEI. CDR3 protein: CASDEKNTGELFF. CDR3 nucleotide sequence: TGTGCCAGCGACGAGAAGAACACCGGGGAGCTGTTTTTT.

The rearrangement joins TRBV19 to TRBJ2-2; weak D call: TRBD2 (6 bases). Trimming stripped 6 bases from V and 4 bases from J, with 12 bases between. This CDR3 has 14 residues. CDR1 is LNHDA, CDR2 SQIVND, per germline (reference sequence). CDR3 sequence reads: CASSLKRVTGELFF. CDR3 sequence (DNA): TGTGCCAGTAGCCTTAAGCGGGTCACCGGGGAGCTGTTTTTT.

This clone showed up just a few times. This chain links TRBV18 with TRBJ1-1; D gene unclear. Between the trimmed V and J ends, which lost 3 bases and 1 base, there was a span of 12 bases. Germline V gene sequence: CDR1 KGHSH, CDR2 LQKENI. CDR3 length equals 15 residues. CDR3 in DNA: TGTGCCAGCTCACCGCGGCCTGTGGGGAACACTGAAGCTTTCTTT. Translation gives CASSPRPVGNTEAFF.

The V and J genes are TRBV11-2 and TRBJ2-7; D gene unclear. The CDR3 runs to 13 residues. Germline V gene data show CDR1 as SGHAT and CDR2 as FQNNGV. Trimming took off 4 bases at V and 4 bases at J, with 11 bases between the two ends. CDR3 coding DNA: TGTGCCAGCAGCTACCGGCGTGGGTACGAGCAGTACTTC. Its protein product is CASSYRRGYEQYF.

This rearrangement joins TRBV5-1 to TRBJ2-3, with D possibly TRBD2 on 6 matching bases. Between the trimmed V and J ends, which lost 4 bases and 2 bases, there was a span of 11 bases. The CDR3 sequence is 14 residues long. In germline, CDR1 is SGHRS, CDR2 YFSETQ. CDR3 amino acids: CASSLDYATDTQYF. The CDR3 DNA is TGCGCCAGCAGCCTGGACTACGCCACAGATACGCAGTATTTT. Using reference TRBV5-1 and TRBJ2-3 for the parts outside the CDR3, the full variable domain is KAGVTQTPRYLIKTRGQQVTLSCSPISGHRSVSWYQQTPGQGLQFLFEYFSETQRNKGNFPGRFSGRQFSNSRSEMNVSTLELGDSALYLCASSLDYATDTQYFGPGTRLTVL.

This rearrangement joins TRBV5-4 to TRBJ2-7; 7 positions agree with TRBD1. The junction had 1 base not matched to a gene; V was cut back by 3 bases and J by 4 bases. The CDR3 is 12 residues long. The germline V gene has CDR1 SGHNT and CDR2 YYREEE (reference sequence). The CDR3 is CASSWDRYEQYF. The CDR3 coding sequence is TGTGCCAGCAGCTGGGACAGATACGAGCAGTACTTC. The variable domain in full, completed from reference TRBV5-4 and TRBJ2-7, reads ETGVTQSPTHLIKTRGQQVTLRCSSQSGHNTVSWYQQALGQGPQFIFQYYREEENGRGNFPPRFSGLQFPNYSSELNVNALELDDSALYLCASSWDRYEQYFGPGTRLTVT.

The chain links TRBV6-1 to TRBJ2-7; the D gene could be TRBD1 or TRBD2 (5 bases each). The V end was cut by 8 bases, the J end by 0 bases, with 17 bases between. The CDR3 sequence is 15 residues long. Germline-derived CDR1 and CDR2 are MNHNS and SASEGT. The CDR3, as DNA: TGTGCCAGCGCCGGGACGGTACGAAGCTCCTACGAGCAGTACTTC. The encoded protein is CASAGTVRSSYEQYF.

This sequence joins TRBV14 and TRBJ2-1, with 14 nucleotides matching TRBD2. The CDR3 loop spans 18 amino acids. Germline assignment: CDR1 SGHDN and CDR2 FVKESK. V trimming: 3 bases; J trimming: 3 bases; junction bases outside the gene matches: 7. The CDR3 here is CASSQGLAGDLGYNEQFF. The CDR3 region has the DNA TGTGCCAGCAGCCAGGGACTAGCGGGAGACCTAGGCTACAATGAGCAGTTCTTC.

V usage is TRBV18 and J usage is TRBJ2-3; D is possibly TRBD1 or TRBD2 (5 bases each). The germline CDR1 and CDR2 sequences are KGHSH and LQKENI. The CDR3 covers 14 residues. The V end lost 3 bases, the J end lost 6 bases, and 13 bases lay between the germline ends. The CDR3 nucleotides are TGTGCCAGCTCACCGGTTGGGGGATGGGATACGCAGTATTTT. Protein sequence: CASSPVGGWDTQYF.

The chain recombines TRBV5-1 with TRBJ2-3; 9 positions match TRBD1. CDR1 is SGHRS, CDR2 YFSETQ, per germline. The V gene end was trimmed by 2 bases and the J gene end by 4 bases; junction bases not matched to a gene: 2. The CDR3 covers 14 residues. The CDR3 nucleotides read TGCGCCAGCAGCTTCGACAGGGGGTCAGATACGCAGTATTTT. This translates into CASSFDRGSDTQYF.

CDR3 coding DNA: TGTGCCAGCAGCCGATCCAGCGGGGGGTACAATGAGCAGTTCTTC. Amino acid sequence: CASSRSSGGYNEQFF. The chain links TRBV9 to TRBJ2-1, with 9 bases that match TRBD2. This CDR3 is built from 15 residues. J was trimmed by 4 bases and V by 4 bases; bases with no gene match: 6. The germline gives CDR1 SGDLS, CDR2 YYNGEE.

In DNA form, the CDR3 reads TGCGCCAGCAGCCCTCAGGGACTCTTCACCGGGGAGCTGTTTTTT. Translating gives CASSPQGLFTGELFF. The V gene is TRBV4-1, the J gene TRBJ2-2; maybe TRBD2 (6 bases). The CDR3 length is 15 residues. V lost 4 bases and J 4 bases, leaving 13 bases between the germline ends. Germline CDR1 and CDR2: MGHRA and YSYEKL.

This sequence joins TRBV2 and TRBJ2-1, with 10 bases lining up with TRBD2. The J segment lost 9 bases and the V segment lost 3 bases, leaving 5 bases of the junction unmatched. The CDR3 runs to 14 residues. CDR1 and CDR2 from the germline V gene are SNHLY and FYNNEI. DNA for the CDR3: TGTGCCAGCAGTGAGGGGACTAGCGTGGCTGAGCAGTTCTTC. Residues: CASSEGTSVAEQFF. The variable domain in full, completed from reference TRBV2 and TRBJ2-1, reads EPEVTQTPSHQVTQMGQEVILRCVPISNHLYFYWYRQILGQKVEFLVSFYNNEISEKSEIFDDQFSVERPDGSNFTLKIRSTKLEDSAMYFCASSEGTSVAEQFFGPGTRLTVL.

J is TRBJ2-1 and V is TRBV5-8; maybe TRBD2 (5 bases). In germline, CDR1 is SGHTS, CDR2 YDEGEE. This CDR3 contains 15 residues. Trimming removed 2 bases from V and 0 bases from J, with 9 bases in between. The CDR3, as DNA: TGTGCCAGCAGCTTCGGGAAAAGCTCCTACAATGAGCAGTTCTTC. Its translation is CASSFGKSSYNEQFF.

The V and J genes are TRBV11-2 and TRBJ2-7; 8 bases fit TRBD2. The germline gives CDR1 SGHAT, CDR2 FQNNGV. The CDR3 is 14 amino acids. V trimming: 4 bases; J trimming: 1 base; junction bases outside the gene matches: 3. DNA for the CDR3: TGTGCCAGCAGCTGGGCGGGAGGTTCCTACGAGCAGTACTTC. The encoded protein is CASSWAGGSYEQYF.

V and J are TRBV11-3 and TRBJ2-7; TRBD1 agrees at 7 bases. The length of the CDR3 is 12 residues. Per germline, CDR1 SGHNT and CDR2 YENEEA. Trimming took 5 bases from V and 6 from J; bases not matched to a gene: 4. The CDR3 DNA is TGTGCCAGCAGCCCGACAGGGACCGAGCAGTACTTC. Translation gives CASSPTGTEQYF. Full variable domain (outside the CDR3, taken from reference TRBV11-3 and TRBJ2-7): EAGVVQSPRYKIIEKKQPVAFWCNPISGHNTLYWYLQNLGQGPELLIRYENEEAVDDSQLPKDRFSAERLKGVDSTLKIQPAELGDSAVYLCASSPTGTEQYFGPGTRLTVT.

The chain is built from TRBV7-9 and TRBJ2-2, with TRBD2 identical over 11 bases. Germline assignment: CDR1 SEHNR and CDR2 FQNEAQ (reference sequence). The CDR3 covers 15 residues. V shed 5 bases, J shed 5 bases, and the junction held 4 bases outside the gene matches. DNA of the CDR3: TGTGCCAGCAGCCAGACTAGCGGGGTGACCGGGGAGCTGTTTTTT. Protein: CASSQTSGVTGELFF.

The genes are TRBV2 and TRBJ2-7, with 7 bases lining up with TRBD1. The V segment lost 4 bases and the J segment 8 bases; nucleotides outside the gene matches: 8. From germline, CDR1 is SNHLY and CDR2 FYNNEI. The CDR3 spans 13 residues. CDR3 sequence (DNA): TGTGCCAGCAGTGCCGGGACAGAGACCAAGCAGTACTTC. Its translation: CASSAGTETKQYF.

The CDR3 nucleotides read TGTGCCAGCAGCTCCCGGGGTCTAGAAACCCGGGTGACCCAGTACTTC. It is translated as CASSSRGLETRVTQYF. V is TRBV11-2 and J is TRBJ2-5, with D perhaps matching TRBD2 (5 bases). CDR3 size: 16 residues. Per germline, CDR1 SGHAT and CDR2 FQNNGV. V lost 4 bases and J 7 bases, leaving 22 bases between the germline ends.

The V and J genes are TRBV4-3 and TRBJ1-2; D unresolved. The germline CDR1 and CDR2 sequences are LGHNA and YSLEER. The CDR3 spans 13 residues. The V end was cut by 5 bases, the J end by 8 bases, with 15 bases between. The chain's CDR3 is CASSSQMPGGYTF. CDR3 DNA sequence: TGCGCCAGCAGCAGCCAAATGCCCGGCGGCTACACCTTC.

CDR3 in DNA: TGTGCCAGCAGCTCCCGGGCCCTCTGGGAGCAGTACTTC. The encoded protein is CASSSRALWEQYF. This chain joins TRBV13 and TRBJ2-7; D ambiguous. Germline assignment: CDR1 PRHDT and CDR2 FYEKMQ (reference sequence). The ends were cut back, 4 bases at V and 7 bases at J, with 14 bases in the middle. This CDR3 region has 13 residues.

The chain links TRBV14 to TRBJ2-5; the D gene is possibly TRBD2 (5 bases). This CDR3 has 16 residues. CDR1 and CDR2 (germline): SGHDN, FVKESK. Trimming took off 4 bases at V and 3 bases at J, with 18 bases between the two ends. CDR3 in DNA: TGTGCCAGCAGCCCACTACAGTCGGGATTGGAAGAGACCCAGTACTTC. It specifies CASSPLQSGLEETQYF.

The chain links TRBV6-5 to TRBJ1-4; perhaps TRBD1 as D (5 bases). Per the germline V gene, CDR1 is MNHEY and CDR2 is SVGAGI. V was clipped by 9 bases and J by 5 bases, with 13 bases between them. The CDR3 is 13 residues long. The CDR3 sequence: CASWGSLNEKLFF. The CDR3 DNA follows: TGTGCCAGTTGGGGCAGCCTGAATGAAAAACTGTTTTTT.

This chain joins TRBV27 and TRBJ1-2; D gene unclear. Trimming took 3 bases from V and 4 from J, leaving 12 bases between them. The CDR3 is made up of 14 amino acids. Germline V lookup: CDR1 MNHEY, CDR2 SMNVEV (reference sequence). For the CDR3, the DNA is TGTGCCAGCAGTTTGAAGGGTCCGCCCTATGGCTACACCTTC. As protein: CASSLKGPPYGYTF.

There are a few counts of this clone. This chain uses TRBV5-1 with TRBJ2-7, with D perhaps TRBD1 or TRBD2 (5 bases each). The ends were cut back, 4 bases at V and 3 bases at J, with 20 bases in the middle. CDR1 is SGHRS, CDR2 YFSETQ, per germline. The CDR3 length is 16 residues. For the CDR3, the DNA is TGCGCCAGCAGCCGACAGAGGGCAAAGTCAGGCTACGAGCAGTACTTC. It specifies CASSRQRAKSGYEQYF.

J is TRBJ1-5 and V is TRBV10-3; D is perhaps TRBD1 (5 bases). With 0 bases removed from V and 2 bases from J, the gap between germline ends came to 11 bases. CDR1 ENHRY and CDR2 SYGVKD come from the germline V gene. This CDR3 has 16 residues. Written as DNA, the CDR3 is TGTGCCATCAGTGAGTCAAGTGTACAGGGCAATCAGCCCCAGCATTTT. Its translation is CAISESSVQGNQPQHF.